These 17 T cell receptor beta chains came from one sample sequenced in a study of blood T cell repertoires in COVID-19. Repertoires were generated with immunoSEQ multiplex PCR, while TCRdb's copy carries only in-frame clones and drops some. The sample has over 200,000 clones; nearly 90% are singletons. Sequenced sample: PBMCs or T cells enriched from blood (not recorded which). The source is a man aged 25 to 45 who had recovered from COVID-19.

This clone was found once. The chain has TRBV7-9 and TRBJ2-7; no clear D. V lost 0 bases and J lost 4, with 16 bases in between. The germline V gene has CDR1 SEHNR and CDR2 FQNEAQ (reference sequence). The CDR3 length is 16 residues. The CDR3 region is CASSLALRRGNYEQYF. CDR3 bases: TGTGCCAGCAGCTTAGCTCTAAGAAGAGGAAATTACGAGCAGTACTTC. Based on the CDR3 plus reference TRBV7-9 and TRBJ2-7, the full variable domain is DTGVSQNPRHKITKRGQNVTFRCDPISEHNRLYWYRQTLGQGPEFLTYFQNEAQLEKSRLLSDRFSAERPKGSFSTLEIQRTEQGDSAMYLCASSLALRRGNYEQYFGPGTRLTVT.

The chain uses TRBV10-3 and TRBJ1-4; D might be TRBD1 (5 bases). The CDR3 length is 16 residues. V was shortened by 0 bases and J by 2 bases, with 10 bases between the two germline ends. Germline CDR1 and CDR2: ENHRY and SYGVKD. The CDR3 DNA reads as TGTGCCATCAGTGAGTCTGGACACTCGACTAATGAAAAACTGTTTTTT. It translates to CAISESGHSTNEKLFF.

The rearrangement links TRBV3-1 (or the pseudogene TRBV3-2) to TRBJ1-3; D perhaps matches TRBD1 (6 bases). V lost 4 bases to trimming and J lost 1 base, with 11 bases between them. CDR1 and CDR2 from the germline V gene are LGHDT and YNNKEL (reference sequence). CDR3 length: 15 residues. CDR3 sequence: CASSPGTFSGNTIYF. The CDR3 nucleotides read TGTGCCAGCAGCCCAGGGACATTTTCTGGAAACACCATATATTTT.

J is TRBJ2-7 and V is TRBV13, with TRBD1 matching over 8 bases. The V gene's germline CDR1 is PRHDT and CDR2 FYEKMQ (reference sequence). This CDR3 has 14 residues. J lost 3 bases, V lost 1 base, and 2 bases had no gene match. CDR3 nucleotide sequence: TGTGCCAGCAGCTTAGTAGGGACAGGCTACGAGCAGTACTTC. Translation gives CASSLVGTGYEQYF.

The chain employs TRBV5-1 and TRBJ2-2; 7 bases fit TRBD1. The V gene's germline CDR1 is SGHRS and CDR2 YFSETQ. Trimming removed 1 base from V and 0 bases from J; junction bases left unmatched: 9. The CDR3 contains 18 residues. CDR3 coding DNA: TGCGCCAGCAGCTTGTCCCGACAGGGCCTCTCGAACACCGGGGAGCTGTTTTTT. Its translation is CASSLSRQGLSNTGELFF.

This chain uses TRBV7-9 with TRBJ2-2; TRBD1 might be the D (5 bases). This CDR3 has 16 amino acids. Germline V lookup: CDR1 SEHNR, CDR2 FQNEAQ (reference sequence). Trimming shortened V by 4 bases and J by 0 bases, and 12 bases separated the two germline ends. In DNA form, the CDR3 reads TGTGCCAGCAGCTCTCCTCAGGGCGCGAACACCGGGGAGCTGTTTTTT. Protein product: CASSSPQGANTGELFF.

The sample holds a few counts of this clone. The J gene is TRBJ2-1, the V gene TRBV11-2; tentatively, D is TRBD2 (5 bases). Looked up from germline, CDR1 is SGHAT and CDR2 is FQNNGV. This CDR3 spans 13 amino acids. Trimming removed 2 bases at V and 12 bases at J, with 14 bases between. The CDR3 loop reads CASSLFLVARQFF. CDR3 coding DNA: TGTGCCAGCAGCTTATTTTTGGTAGCGAGGCAGTTCTTC.

V usage is TRBV27 and J usage is TRBJ2-7, with 9 bases lining up with TRBD1. V gave up 7 bases and J gave up 3 bases; unmatched junction bases: 7. The CDR3 is 14 residues long. The germline V gene has CDR1 MNHEY and CDR2 SMNVEV (reference sequence). CDR3 sequence reads: CASKSGDRDYEQYF. Written as DNA, the CDR3 is TGTGCCAGCAAAAGTGGGGACAGGGACTACGAGCAGTACTTC.

The J gene is TRBJ2-1, the V gene TRBV5-1; TRBD2 agrees at 11 bases. The germline CDR1 and CDR2 sequences are SGHRS and YFSETQ. This CDR3 region has 14 residues. Losses at the gene ends were 4 bases for V and 7 bases for J; bases not matched to a gene: 4. Here the CDR3 DNA reads TGCGCCAGCAGCGAGACTAGCGGGACGAATGAGCAGTTCTTC. Amino acids: CASSETSGTNEQFF.

This chain uses TRBV9 with TRBJ1-2, with 7 positions matching TRBD1. The trim removed 4 bases at V and 2 bases at J, leaving 5 bases unmatched. Germline V CDR1 and CDR2: SGDLS, YYNGEE. The CDR3 has 14 amino acids. The CDR3 sequence: CASSKQDRNYGYTF. In DNA form, the CDR3 reads TGTGCCAGCAGCAAGCAGGACAGGAACTATGGCTACACCTTC.

The rearrangement links TRBV5-8 to TRBJ1-4; D uncertain. V dropped 1 base and J dropped 0 bases, with 13 bases sitting between them. CDR3 length: 17 residues. Per germline, CDR1 SGHTS and CDR2 YDEGEE. CDR3 loop: CASSLRLERATNEKLFF. The CDR3 DNA sequence: TGTGCCAGCAGCTTGAGACTCGAACGTGCAACTAATGAAAAACTGTTTTTT. The full variable domain, completed using reference TRBV5-8 and TRBJ1-4, is EAGVTQSPTHLIKTRGQQATLRCSPISGHTSVYWYQQALGLGLQFLLWYDEGEERNRGNFPPRFSGRQFPNYSSELNVNALELEDSALYLCASSLRLERATNEKLFFGSGTQLSVL.

The CDR3 sequence: CASSLLGQGNTF. DNA of the CDR3: TGTGCCAGCAGTTTATTGGGGCAGGGGAACACCTTC. The genes are TRBV12-3 or TRBV12-4 and TRBJ1-2; perhaps TRBD1 as D (6 bases). V was cut by 2 bases and J by 12 bases, with 13 bases left in between. CDR3 size: 12 residues.

This clone has just a few counts. This chain links TRBV5-6 with TRBJ1-6; 9 bases map to TRBD1. Germline CDR1 and CDR2: SGHDT and YYEEEE. V was pared by 4 bases and J by 8 bases, with 7 bases of the junction left unmatched. The CDR3 covers 15 residues. The CDR3 DNA reads as TGTGCCAGCAGCGGGGGACAGGGAGTTGATTCACCCCTCCACTTT. It encodes CASSGGQGVDSPLHF. Full variable domain (remainder filled in from reference TRBV5-6 and TRBJ1-6): DAGVTQSPTHLIKTRGQQVTLRCSPKSGHDTVSWYQQALGQGPQFIFQYYEEEERQRGNFPDRFSGHQFPNYSSELNVNALLLGDSALYLCASSGGQGVDSPLHFGNGTRLTVT.

This chain links TRBV18 with TRBJ2-7; D remains ambiguous. Germline assignment: CDR1 KGHSH and CDR2 LQKENI. Trimming shortened V by 0 bases and J by 6 bases, and 12 bases separated the two germline ends. This CDR3 region has 14 residues. The CDR3 reads CASSPPSGVLEQYF. DNA of the CDR3: TGTGCCAGCTCACCACCTTCCGGTGTCCTCGAGCAGTACTTC.

The J gene is TRBJ1-1, the V gene TRBV19; the D is unclear. The germline V gene has CDR1 LNHDA and CDR2 SQIVND (reference sequence). V was cut by 4 bases and J by 1 base, with 10 bases left in between. The CDR3 totals 14 residues. CDR3 nucleotides: TGTGCCAGTAGTAACTACGGTCAGAACACTGAAGCTTTCTTT. Protein product: CASSNYGQNTEAFF.

This clone was detected only once. V and J are TRBV21-1 and TRBJ2-3; the table's TRBD2 call for D was not verified on the DNA. TRBV21-1 is a known pseudogene. CDR3 length: 17 residues. CDR3 loop: CASSSHRLAGFTDTQYF. In DNA, the CDR3 is TGTGCCAGCAGCTCGCACCGACTAGCGGGGTTCACAGATACGCAGTATTTT.

The gene calls are TRBV7-2 and TRBJ2-7, with 15 bases fitting TRBD2. Germline assignment: CDR1 SGHTA and CDR2 FQGNSA. CDR3 length: 18 residues. V dropped 7 bases and J dropped 0; count of bases not matched to a gene: 10. DNA for the CDR3: TGTGCCAGCAACCTAGGACTAGCGGGAGGGAGGAGCTCCTACGAGCAGTACTTC. As protein: CASNLGLAGGRSSYEQYF.